This TCR beta chain derives from a study of T-cell reconstitution after alpha-beta-depleted transplantation in children listed by TCRdb under 2016. With respect to the entire study: The study quantitatively tracked T-cell immune reconstitution after TCRalphabeta/CD19-depleted allogeneic hematopoietic cell transplantation in children using TCR repertoire profiling.

On this clonotype itself: There is no known antigen for this receptor. Within one base of it there is no much larger clone, and no base qualities were kept.

CDR1 is given as SGHRS and CDR2 as YFSETQ, both from the germline V gene. The germline ends are 6 bases apart after V is trimmed by 4 bases and J by 0 bases. Inclusive of the bounding cysteine and phenylalanine, the CDR3 is 13 residues long. The read is trimmed to its CDR3 DNA, 39 bases read in frame from base 1. The investigation overall reported the following: Apparently early alphabetaT-cell count recovery about two months after transplant reportedly relied on only several hundred rapidly expanded clones derived from non-depleted graft cells. Over the following months the frequencies of hyperexpanded clones went down, and after one year T-cell counts and TCRbeta diversity were mostly credited to newly produced T cells. In some patients, the high TCRbeta diversity seen at day 60 was put down to recipient T cells and intrathymic progenitors that had survived conditioning.

What this sample's treatment or condition label stands for: allogeneic hematopoietic cell transplantation with graft depleted of TCRalphabeta T cells and CD19 B cells. The transplant recipients were children given TCRalphabeta/CD19-depleted allogeneic hematopoietic cell grafts. Preparation of the library involved PCR. Sequencing used an Illumina HiSeq 2500. To normalize quantification of the TCRbeta repertoire, the TCR libraries were built with molecular barcoding that relied on unique molecular identifiers. The public reads were quality trimmed at Q25 with fastp and then assembled into clones with MiXCR by TCRdb, keeping productive beta chains. All rows with the same CDR3 protein become a single entry with the most common DNA and genes. The sample records around 450,000 distinct CDR3 sequences, roughly 15% of which are singletons. The ten largest clones represent about 32% of the sample.

The chain uses TRBV5-1 and TRBJ2-3, with no confidently assigned D gene. This specimen consisted of PBMCs, mostly from graft donor cells, obtained 360 days after TCRalphabeta/CD19-depleted stem cell transplant. The sequence was collected from a boy under two years old who had a stem cell transplant for Wiskott-Aldrich syndrome, so the T cells may come from the graft donor. The CDR3: CASSPSSTDTQYF. The DNA sequence is TGCGCCAGCAGCCCCTCTAGCACAGATACGCAGTATTTT.